The 29 T cell receptor beta chains presented below share a single source sample, sequenced in a study of Ad26.COV2.S vaccination and SARS-CoV-2 variants. The treatment here: around 19 received Ad26.COV2.S at low or high dose, single or two shots; 5 received placebo; per-sample allocation not given. Samples came from day 63 after the first vaccine or placebo injection. Profiling relied on immunoSEQ multiplex PCR, and the TCRdb table lists in-frame clones only, not all of them. This sample has around 250,000 clones, with around 87% found just once. Specimen: peripheral blood, collected in a trial of Ad26.COV2.S vaccine versus placebo. The receptors come from a person aged 18-65 years who received the Ad26.COV2.S COVID-19 vaccine or a placebo.

V gene TRBV3-1 (or the pseudogene TRBV3-2) combines with J gene TRBJ2-3; D unresolved. The V end was cut by 0 bases, the J end by 1 base, with 5 bases between. The V gene's germline CDR1 is LGHDT and CDR2 YNNKEL (reference sequence). The CDR3 is 14 residues long. The CDR3 loop reads CASSQEHGTDTQYF. CDR3 nucleotides: TGTGCCAGCAGCCAAGAGCACGGCACAGATACGCAGTATTTT.

The chain recombines TRBV7-9 with TRBJ1-1, with a possible D match to TRBD1 (5 bases). Looked up from germline, CDR1 is SEHNR and CDR2 is FQNEAQ (reference sequence). The CDR3 covers 16 residues. V lost 1 base, J lost 3 bases, and 15 bases lay in between. The DNA of the CDR3 is TGTGCCAGCAGCTTAGATGGGGGTCGGAGTCACACTGAAGCTTTCTTT. Its translation: CASSLDGGRSHTEAFF.

This clone was counted only a few times. The genes are TRBV7-3 and TRBJ1-1; D may be TRBD1 (5 bases). V was pared by 2 bases and J by 1 base, with 8 bases between. Germline V CDR1 and CDR2: SGHTA, FQGTGA. This CDR3 is built from 14 residues. In nucleotides, the CDR3 is TGTGCCAGCAGCTTAGGACATACGAACACTGAAGCTTTCTTT. It specifies CASSLGHTNTEAFF.

This chain connects TRBV4-2 to TRBJ1-2; D unclear. V dropped 0 bases and J dropped 0 bases, with 8 bases sitting between them. The CDR3 totals 15 residues. Looked up from germline, CDR1 is LGHNA and CDR2 is YNFKEQ. This chain's CDR3 is CASSQDNPANYGYTF. CDR3 nucleotides: TGTGCCAGCAGCCAAGACAATCCGGCTAACTATGGCTACACCTTC.

The V call is TRBV3-1 (or the pseudogene TRBV3-2), the J call TRBJ1-2; D gene ambiguous. CDR3 length: 17 residues. Germline CDR1 reads LGHDT; CDR2 reads YNNKEL (reference sequence). The V and J ends lost 0 bases and 8 bases respectively, with 22 bases between them. CDR3 in DNA: TGTGCCAGCAGCCAAGAGCCGTCCGGGGTCATATTGCGAGGCTACACCTTC. Its translation: CASSQEPSGVILRGYTF.

This chain connects TRBV12-5 to TRBJ2-1; 12 bases agree with TRBD1. From germline, CDR1 is LGHNT and CDR2 FRNRAP. The CDR3 sequence is 16 residues long. V trimming: 3 bases; J trimming: 7 bases; junction bases outside the gene matches: 7. CDR3 loop: CASGFSGTGGRNEQFF. The CDR3 DNA reads TGTGCTAGTGGTTTCTCCGGGACAGGGGGCAGAAATGAGCAGTTCTTC.

This sequence joins TRBV27 and TRBJ1-4, with D possibly TRBD1 on 6 matching bases. This CDR3 has 14 amino acids. V was trimmed by 8 bases and J by 7 bases, leaving 17 bases between them. CDR1 MNHEY and CDR2 SMNVEV come from the germline V gene (reference sequence). The CDR3: CASGQKGGVEKLFF. DNA for the CDR3: TGTGCCAGCGGTCAAAAGGGGGGGGTTGAAAAACTGTTTTTT.

This rearrangement joins TRBV5-1 to TRBJ2-1, with 9 nucleotides matching TRBD2. Looked up from germline, CDR1 is SGHRS and CDR2 is YFSETQ. The CDR3 runs 18 residues. Trimming removed 9 bases from V and 0 bases from J; junction bases left unmatched: 16. The CDR3 bases are TGCGCCACAGCAGAGGGACTAGCTACTTCGAGCTCCTACAATGAGCAGTTCTTC. This gives the protein CATAEGLATSSSYNEQFF.

This clone was detected only once. The J gene is TRBJ1-5, the V gene TRBV27; unclear D gene. CDR3 length: 13 residues. Trimming removed 6 bases at V and 0 bases at J, with 6 bases between. CDR1 and CDR2 from the germline V gene are MNHEY and SMNVEV (reference sequence). The CDR3: CASSHYSNQPQHF. The CDR3 bases are TGTGCCAGCAGCCACTATAGCAATCAGCCCCAGCATTTT.

The chain has TRBV5-5 and TRBJ2-7; 11 bases are a match to TRBD1. The trim removed 2 bases at V and 3 bases at J, leaving 4 bases unmatched. Per germline, CDR1 SGHKS and CDR2 YYEKEE (reference sequence). The CDR3 totals 15 residues. As DNA, the CDR3 is TGTGCCAGCAGCTTTTGGACAGGGGGCGGCTACGAGCAGTACTTC. Translated: CASSFWTGGGYEQYF. Variable domain in full (rest from reference TRBV5-5 and TRBJ2-7): DAGVTQSPTHLIKTRGQQVTLRCSPISGHKSVSWYQQVLGQGPQFIFQYYEKEERGRGNFPDRFSARQFPNYSSELNVNALLLGDSALYLCASSFWTGGGYEQYFGPGTRLTVT.

This chain connects TRBV4-1 to TRBJ2-1; no clear D gene. Looked up from germline, CDR1 is MGHRA and CDR2 is YSYEKL. V shed 6 bases and J shed 0 bases, with 15 bases lying between them. The CDR3 has 16 residues. CDR3 residues: CASSQNLANSYNEQFF. The CDR3 DNA reads TGCGCCAGCAGTCAAAATTTGGCTAACTCCTACAATGAGCAGTTCTTC.

The chain links TRBV4-3 to TRBJ2-5; unclear D gene. CDR1 LGHNA and CDR2 YSLEER come from the germline V gene. V was shortened by 4 bases and J by 5 bases, with 14 bases between the two germline ends. The CDR3 length is 14 residues. DNA of the CDR3: TGCGCCAGCAGCCCTGGGAATGGGTTGGAGACCCAGTACTTC. Protein: CASSPGNGLETQYF.

This chain uses TRBV2 with TRBJ2-3; tentatively, D is TRBD1 (6 bases). CDR1 and CDR2 (germline): SNHLY, FYNNEI. This CDR3 contains 13 residues. V shed 7 bases and J shed 7 bases, with 15 bases lying between them. CDR3 amino acids: CASIAYRANTQYF. CDR3 nucleotides: TGTGCCAGCATTGCATACAGGGCTAATACGCAGTATTTT. Together with reference TRBV2 and TRBJ2-3, the CDR3 gives the full variable domain: EPEVTQTPSHQVTQMGQEVILRCVPISNHLYFYWYRQILGQKVEFLVSFYNNEISEKSEIFDDQFSVERPDGSNFTLKIRSTKLEDSAMYFCASIAYRANTQYFGPGTRLTVL.

The chain joins TRBV30 to TRBJ1-2; 7 bases line up with TRBD1. Trimming at V came to 7 bases and at J to 8 bases, leaving 10 bases not matched to a gene. In germline, CDR1 is GTSNPN, CDR2 SVGIG (reference sequence). The CDR3 is 12 amino acids. CDR3 in amino acids: CASNRGGGGYTF. As DNA, the CDR3 is TGTGCCTCCAACAGGGGTGGAGGCGGCTACACCTTC. The entire variable domain, with the rest obtained from reference TRBV30 and TRBJ1-2, is as follows: SQTIHQWPATLVQPVGSPLSLECTVEGTSNPNLYWYRQAAGRGLQLLFYSVGIGQISSEVPQNLSASRPQDRQFILSSKKLLLSDSGFYLCASNRGGGGYTFGSGTRLTVV.

The chain combines TRBV18 with TRBJ2-1; the match to TRBD2 covers 9 bases. The CDR3 extends over 17 amino acids. The ends lost 3 bases at V and 6 bases at J; junction bases unmatched: 12. Germline V lookup: CDR1 KGHSH, CDR2 LQKENI. In DNA form, the CDR3 reads TGTGCCAGCTCACCCCGAGGAATAGCGGGAGTCACCAATGAGCAGTTCTTC. This sequence encodes CASSPRGIAGVTNEQFF.

This clone occurred once. The rearrangement joins TRBV5-1 to TRBJ2-1; the D is unclear. CDR1 and CDR2 from the germline V gene are SGHRS and YFSETQ. V was shortened by 0 bases and J by 0 bases, with 7 bases between the two germline ends. This CDR3 is 15 amino acids long. The CDR3: CASSLEAGSYNEQFF. The CDR3 DNA reads TGCGCCAGCAGCTTGGAGGCAGGCTCCTACAATGAGCAGTTCTTC.

The chain uses TRBV6-6 and TRBJ2-1; 10 nucleotides match TRBD1. Per the germline V gene, CDR1 is MNHNY and CDR2 is SVGAGI (reference sequence). J gave up 8 bases and V 5 bases, and 9 bases lay outside the gene matches. CDR3 length: 15 amino acids. As DNA, the CDR3 is TGTGCCAGCAGTAGGGGACAGGGGTGGTTCGATGAGCAGTTCTTC. Its translation: CASSRGQGWFDEQFF.

The V and J genes are TRBV7-2 and TRBJ2-5, with 12 bases that match TRBD2. Germline CDR1 SGHTA, CDR2 FQGNSA. The ends lost 1 base at V and 6 bases at J; junction bases unmatched: 9. The CDR3 sequence is 17 residues long. The CDR3 spells CASSLGLAGALGKTQYF. The CDR3 nucleotides read TGTGCCAGCAGCTTAGGACTAGCGGGAGCCTTAGGAAAGACCCAGTACTTC. The full variable domain, rest sourced from reference TRBV7-2 and TRBJ2-5, is GAGVSQSPSNKVTEKGKDVELRCDPISGHTALYWYRQSLGQGLEFLIYFQGNSAPDKSGLPSDRFSAERTGGSVSTLTIQRTQQEDSAVYLCASSLGLAGALGKTQYFGPGTRLLVL.

CDR3 sequence: CSVDCGTGVHYNEQFF. CDR3 bases: TGCAGCGTTGATTGCGGGACAGGGGTACACTACAATGAGCAGTTCTTC. This chain uses TRBV29-1 with TRBJ2-1; 10 bases match TRBD1. CDR3 length: 16 residues. Germline V gene lookup returns CDR1 SQVTM and CDR2 ANQGSEA. After removal of 3 bases from V and 3 bases from J, the junction contained 8 bases not matched to a gene.

The chain couples TRBV7-9 to TRBJ2-7; TRBD2 matches at 11 bases. Germline-derived CDR1 and CDR2 are SEHNR and FQNEAQ (reference sequence). The length of the CDR3 is 18 residues. Trimming at V came to 1 base and at J to 1 base, leaving 9 bases not matched to a gene. CDR3 nucleotides: TGTGCCAGCAGCTTAGTGGCTAGCGGGGGGCATTCGTCCTACGAGCAGTACTTC. Translating it yields CASSLVASGGHSSYEQYF.

This clone was observed a handful of times. The rearrangement links TRBV7-9 to TRBJ1-5; D ambiguous. CDR3 length: 14 amino acids. Germline CDR1 SEHNR, CDR2 FQNEAQ (reference sequence). V dropped 1 base and J dropped 4 bases, with 8 bases sitting between them. Here the CDR3 DNA reads TGTGCCAGCAGCTTAGATGGTATAAATCAGCCCCAGCATTTT. Amino acids: CASSLDGINQPQHF.

This clone came up a few times. The J gene is TRBJ1-2, the V gene TRBV19; 9 bases map to TRBD1. The germline CDR1 and CDR2 sequences are LNHDA and SQIVND (reference sequence). J lost 8 bases, V lost 6 bases, and 7 bases had no gene match. This CDR3 is 13 amino acids long. CDR3: CASRYRGQRGYTF. CDR3 DNA: TGTGCCAGTAGGTACAGGGGGCAACGAGGCTACACCTTC.

This clone has only a few counts. The gene calls are TRBV11-3 and TRBJ2-1; D possibly uses TRBD1 or TRBD2 (7 bases each). V gave up 0 bases and J gave up 0 bases, with 15 bases separating them. CDR3 size: 18 residues. Germline V gene sequence: CDR1 SGHNT, CDR2 YENEEA. The CDR3 spells CASSLDQGGTNSYNEQFF. The CDR3 coding sequence is TGTGCCAGCAGCTTAGATCAGGGGGGGACTAACTCCTACAATGAGCAGTTCTTC.

V gene TRBV3-1 (or the pseudogene TRBV3-2) combines with J gene TRBJ1-2; D remains ambiguous. The V end lost 1 base, the J end lost 3 bases, and 6 bases lay between the germline ends. The CDR3 runs 13 residues. The germline V gene encodes CDR1 LGHDT and CDR2 YNNKEL (reference sequence). CDR3 DNA sequence: TGTGCCAGCAGCCAAGGGGTTGACTATGGCTACACCTTC. This encodes CASSQGVDYGYTF.

This clone was counted between two and nine times. The chain combines TRBV3-1 (or the pseudogene TRBV3-2) with TRBJ2-7; 8 nucleotides align to TRBD2. Trimming cost V 5 bases and J 4 bases; bases outside gene matches: 13. This CDR3 has 16 amino acids. The germline CDR1 and CDR2 sequences are LGHDT and YNNKEL (reference sequence). The CDR3 loop reads CASSSRATSGGYEQYF. The CDR3 DNA reads as TGTGCCAGCAGCTCCCGGGCCACCAGCGGGGGATACGAGCAGTACTTC.

The gene calls are TRBV7-9 and TRBJ2-3; D is unclear. The germline V gene encodes CDR1 SEHNR and CDR2 FQNEAQ (reference sequence). This CDR3 region has 14 residues. V lost 1 base to trimming and J lost 1 base, with 6 bases between them. This CDR3 reads CASSLVLGTDTQYF. CDR3 DNA sequence: TGTGCCAGCAGCTTAGTTCTGGGCACAGATACGCAGTATTTT.

This clone has a single count. The chain recombines TRBV20-1 with TRBJ2-7; 8 nucleotides line up with TRBD1. Germline V gives CDR1 DFQATT, CDR2 SNEGSKA (reference sequence). Trimming took 3 bases from V and 0 from J; bases not matched to a gene: 7. This CDR3 is built from 15 residues. The CDR3 DNA reads as TGCAGTGCTAGTCCCCGGGACAGGAGCTCCTACGAGCAGTACTTC. This translates into CSASPRDRSSYEQYF.

This clone was detected a few times. The chain carries TRBV19 and TRBJ1-1, with 7 positions matching TRBD1. Germline loops: CDR1 LNHDA, CDR2 SQIVND (reference sequence). This CDR3 is 15 amino acids long. V trimming: 3 bases; J trimming: 0 bases; junction bases outside the gene matches: 4. The CDR3 spells CASSIQGGMNTEAFF. The CDR3 DNA reads as TGTGCCAGTAGTATCCAGGGGGGCATGAACACTGAAGCTTTCTTT.

The rearrangement joins TRBV10-2 to TRBJ2-5; 11 bases map to TRBD2. Germline CDR1 reads WSHSY; CDR2 reads SAAADI. Unmatched junction bases numbered 4, after V lost 8 bases and J lost 5 bases. This CDR3 is built from 13 residues. The CDR3 nucleotides read TGCGCCAGCCGACTAGCGGGGCGGGAGACCCAGTACTTC. Translated: CASRLAGRETQYF.